Listed below are T cell receptor beta chains from one sample, sequenced in a study of radiation and T cells in renal cell carcinoma. This table comes from immunoSEQ multiplex PCR, and its TCRdb copy is limited to in-frame clones, with some not included. The sample holds about 130,000 clones, 81% seen once. Source: blood, taken from a patient whose treatment included radiotherapy and nephrectomy. These receptor sequences come from a woman aged 55-69 years with renal cell carcinoma. Each CDR3 is given with its conserved first and last residue. Each record gives: D gene, clone size, J gene, V gene, CDR3 DNA, CDR3 protein. The D gene is left open where the match is weak. Clone size is given for some rows only: seen once, a few or many times, or a class if the clone is expanded.

d_gene: -
abundance: -
j_gene: TRBJ2-7
v_gene: TRBV6-1
CDR3nt: TGTGCCAGCAGTTCCTTACATCGCGATTCCTACGAGCAGTACTTC
CDR3aa: CASSSLHRDSYEQYF

d_gene: TRBD1
abundance: -
j_gene: TRBJ1-2
v_gene: TRBV4-3
CDR3nt: TGCGCCAGCAGCCCACCCCCAGGGGGCGGAGGCTACACCTTC
CDR3aa: CASSPPPGGGGYTF

d_gene: -
abundance: -
j_gene: TRBJ1-1
v_gene: TRBV19
CDR3nt: TGTGCCAGTAGTATAGAGGGTGGGATGAACACTGAAGCTTTCTTT
CDR3aa: CASSIEGGMNTEAFF

d_gene: TRBD1
abundance: -
j_gene: TRBJ1-2
v_gene: TRBV4-1
CDR3nt: TGCGCCAGCAGCTCCGGACAGGGGGCTAACTATGGCTACACCTTC
CDR3aa: CASSSGQGANYGYTF

d_gene: -
abundance: -
j_gene: TRBJ1-3
v_gene: TRBV6-6
CDR3nt: TGTGCCAGCACCACGCTCGGGGTCGGAAACACCATATATTTT
CDR3aa: CASTTLGVGNTIYF

d_gene: -
abundance: -
j_gene: TRBJ2-7
v_gene: TRBV2
CDR3nt: TGTGCCAGCAGTGTCGAGGTCTCTGGCGAGCAGTACTTC
CDR3aa: CASSVEVSGEQYF

d_gene: -
abundance: few
j_gene: TRBJ2-5
v_gene: TRBV27
CDR3nt: TGTGCCAGCAGTTTCCGTACAGTCCAAGGTTTCGGCGAGACCCAGTACTTC
CDR3aa: CASSFRTVQGFGETQYF

d_gene: TRBD1
abundance: few
j_gene: TRBJ1-1
v_gene: TRBV7-9
CDR3nt: TGTGCCAGCAGCTTAGTTGGCCCAACAGGGGCCGAAGCTTTCTTT
CDR3aa: CASSLVGPTGAEAFF

d_gene: -
abundance: -
j_gene: TRBJ1-2
v_gene: TRBV5-1
CDR3nt: TGCGCCAGCTACCTGACAGGTCAAGGCTACACCTTC
CDR3aa: CASYLTGQGYTF

d_gene: TRBD1
abundance: -
j_gene: TRBJ1-3
v_gene: TRBV5-1
CDR3nt: TGCGCCAGCAGCTTGGAGGGCCCCCGGACAGGGGCTGGAAACACCATATATTTT
CDR3aa: CASSLEGPRTGAGNTIYF

d_gene: -
abundance: -
j_gene: TRBJ1-5
v_gene: TRBV19
CDR3nt: TGTGCCAGTAGTATAGAGGCAAATCAGCCCCAGCATTTT
CDR3aa: CASSIEANQPQHF

d_gene: -
abundance: -
j_gene: TRBJ1-2
v_gene: TRBV6-4
CDR3nt: TGTGCCAGCAGTGCGCTGGACGGTGGCTACACCTTC
CDR3aa: CASSALDGGYTF

d_gene: -
abundance: -
j_gene: TRBJ1-1
v_gene: TRBV6-5
CDR3nt: TGTGCCAGCAGTTACTTCCGGTCGGAGAACTCGGGCGCTTTCTTT
CDR3aa: CASSYFRSENSGAFF

d_gene: TRBD2
abundance: -
j_gene: TRBJ2-3
v_gene: TRBV7-9
CDR3nt: TGTGCCAGCAGCTTAGCCTTAGCGGGGCCCACAGATACGCAGTATTTT
CDR3aa: CASSLALAGPTDTQYF

d_gene: -
abundance: -
j_gene: TRBJ1-2
v_gene: TRBV9
CDR3nt: TGTGCCAGCAGCCCAAGAGACAGGAACGAAGGCTACACCTTC
CDR3aa: CASSPRDRNEGYTF

d_gene: -
abundance: few
j_gene: TRBJ2-2
v_gene: TRBV6-5
CDR3nt: TGTGCCAGCAGGAGACAGAAGGAGCTGTTTTTT
CDR3aa: CASRRQKELFF

d_gene: -
abundance: -
j_gene: TRBJ1-6
v_gene: TRBV6-6
CDR3nt: TGTGCCAGCAGTTACGGACCCCAGGCGATGGTCCACTTT
CDR3aa: CASSYGPQAMVHF

d_gene: TRBD1
abundance: -
j_gene: TRBJ1-3
v_gene: TRBV7-2
CDR3nt: TGTGCCAGCAGCTTCGGGACAGGGGGAGGAAACACCATATATTTT
CDR3aa: CASSFGTGGGNTIYF

d_gene: -
abundance: -
j_gene: TRBJ2-5
v_gene: TRBV7-2
CDR3nt: TGTGCCAGCAGCTTAGGATTAGGGACTCAAGAGACCCAGTACTTC
CDR3aa: CASSLGLGTQETQYF

d_gene: -
abundance: -
j_gene: TRBJ1-2
v_gene: TRBV12-2
CDR3nt: TGTGCAAGTCGCTTAGGACTGAGCCTAAGAAGTGATGGCTACACCTTC
CDR3aa: CASRLGLSLRSDGYTF

d_gene: TRBD1
abundance: -
j_gene: TRBJ1-2
v_gene: TRBV5-1
CDR3nt: TGCGCCAGCAGCTTCACGACACCCGGGACAGCCTATGGCTACACCTTC
CDR3aa: CASSFTTPGTAYGYTF

d_gene: -
abundance: few
j_gene: TRBJ1-2
v_gene: TRBV28
CDR3nt: TGTGCCAGCAGTCTCCCCCCCAGGGGTGGCTACACCTTC
CDR3aa: CASSLPPRGGYTF

d_gene: TRBD1
abundance: -
j_gene: TRBJ2-5
v_gene: TRBV4-3
CDR3nt: TGCGCCAGCAGCCAAGCTTTGGGACAGTTGACCCAGTACTTC
CDR3aa: CASSQALGQLTQYF

d_gene: -
abundance: few
j_gene: TRBJ2-3
v_gene: TRBV2
CDR3nt: TGTGCCAGCAGCGGGGGCTTTACTAGCACAGATACGCAGTATTTT
CDR3aa: CASSGGFTSTDTQYF

d_gene: -
abundance: -
j_gene: TRBJ1-2
v_gene: TRBV4-3
CDR3nt: TGCGCCAGCAGCCAAGATGGCGGAGGTAACTATGGCTACACCTTC
CDR3aa: CASSQDGGGNYGYTF

d_gene: TRBD2
abundance: once
j_gene: TRBJ2-3
v_gene: TRBV19
CDR3nt: TGTGCCAGTAGTCTGAGAGCGGGGGCGGACACAGATACGCAGTATTTT
CDR3aa: CASSLRAGADTDTQYF

d_gene: TRBD2
abundance: -
j_gene: TRBJ2-7
v_gene: TRBV7-3
CDR3nt: TGTGCCAGCAGCCCCGCCGCGGGAGGACCCTTATCCCCCTACGAGCAGTACTTC
CDR3aa: CASSPAAGGPLSPYEQYF

d_gene: -
abundance: -
j_gene: TRBJ1-1
v_gene: TRBV27
CDR3nt: TGTGCCAGCAGTTTTGGCAGGGGCACTGAAGCTTTCTTT
CDR3aa: CASSFGRGTEAFF

d_gene: TRBD1
abundance: -
j_gene: TRBJ1-5
v_gene: TRBV19
CDR3nt: TGTGCCAGTAGTCCACAGGGGGTCACTAGCAATCAGCCCCAGCATTTT
CDR3aa: CASSPQGVTSNQPQHF

d_gene: TRBD1
abundance: -
j_gene: TRBJ1-3
v_gene: TRBV6-6
CDR3nt: TGTGCCAGCAGTCCGAACAGGGGGCCGGGAAACACCATATATTTT
CDR3aa: CASSPNRGPGNTIYF

d_gene: -
abundance: -
j_gene: TRBJ2-7
v_gene: TRBV6-1
CDR3nt: TGTGCCAGCAGTGAGGGACGGCTATCCTACGAGCAGTACTTC
CDR3aa: CASSEGRLSYEQYF

d_gene: -
abundance: -
j_gene: TRBJ2-2
v_gene: TRBV6-1
CDR3nt: TGTGCCAGCAGGTCGGGACAGAACACCGGGGAGCTGTTTTTT
CDR3aa: CASRSGQNTGELFF

d_gene: -
abundance: -
j_gene: TRBJ2-1
v_gene: TRBV19
CDR3nt: TGTGCCAGTAGTTTTGTGTATAGAGGGAGCTCCTACAATGAGCAGTTCTTC
CDR3aa: CASSFVYRGSSYNEQFF

d_gene: -
abundance: -
j_gene: TRBJ2-2
v_gene: TRBV10-1
CDR3nt: TGCGCCAGCAGTGTGGGTTCCGGGGAGCTGTTTTTT
CDR3aa: CASSVGSGELFF

d_gene: -
abundance: once
j_gene: TRBJ2-1
v_gene: TRBV6-6
CDR3nt: TGTGCCAGCACCCAATCAGATGAGCAGTTCTTC
CDR3aa: CASTQSDEQFF

d_gene: -
abundance: -
j_gene: TRBJ1-6
v_gene: TRBV7-6
CDR3nt: TGTGCCAGCAGCTCCAACGGACCGAACATTTATAATTCACCCCTCCACTTT
CDR3aa: CASSSNGPNIYNSPLHF

d_gene: -
abundance: once
j_gene: TRBJ2-5
v_gene: TRBV7-9
CDR3nt: TGTGCCTCGGGTGAAGAGACCCAGTACTTC
CDR3aa: CASGEETQYF

d_gene: TRBD1
abundance: -
j_gene: TRBJ1-2
v_gene: TRBV6-4
CDR3nt: TGTGCCAGCAGTGTGGGACAGGGTCGTGGCTACACCTTC
CDR3aa: CASSVGQGRGYTF

d_gene: -
abundance: -
j_gene: TRBJ1-1
v_gene: TRBV19
CDR3nt: TGTGCCAGTTTTCCGGGACACAAGAACACTGAAGCTTTCTTT
CDR3aa: CASFPGHKNTEAFF

d_gene: -
abundance: -
j_gene: TRBJ1-1
v_gene: TRBV11-2
CDR3nt: TGTGCCAGCGGGCTCTTGAACACTGAAGCTTTCTTT
CDR3aa: CASGLLNTEAFF

d_gene: -
abundance: -
j_gene: TRBJ1-4
v_gene: TRBV28
CDR3nt: TGTGCCAGCAGTGCTCTGTCAGGAGGGGCTGAAAAACTGTTTTTT
CDR3aa: CASSALSGGAEKLFF

d_gene: TRBD1
abundance: -
j_gene: TRBJ1-5
v_gene: TRBV19
CDR3nt: TGTGCCAGTAGTATAATAGGGACAGGGGGCTATCAGCCCCAGCATTTT
CDR3aa: CASSIIGTGGYQPQHF

d_gene: TRBD1
abundance: -
j_gene: TRBJ2-7
v_gene: TRBV7-9
CDR3nt: TGTGCCAGCAGCTTACAAGGACAGGGGCTCTACGAGCAGTACTTC
CDR3aa: CASSLQGQGLYEQYF

d_gene: -
abundance: -
j_gene: TRBJ2-4
v_gene: TRBV28
CDR3nt: TGTGCCAGCAAGGAAGTTTTCAAAAACATTCAGTACTTC
CDR3aa: CASKEVFKNIQYF

d_gene: -
abundance: once
j_gene: TRBJ1-2
v_gene: TRBV6-1
CDR3nt: TGTGCCAGCAGCGAGGCACTCAACTATGGCTACACCTTC
CDR3aa: CASSEALNYGYTF

d_gene: -
abundance: -
j_gene: TRBJ2-7
v_gene: TRBV27
CDR3nt: TGTGCCAGCAGTTTATCTTTCGGTCAGTACGAGCAGTACTTC
CDR3aa: CASSLSFGQYEQYF

d_gene: -
abundance: -
j_gene: TRBJ1-6
v_gene: TRBV9
CDR3nt: TGTGCCAGCAGCGTAGGGGTAGGGGAGTCGTCACCCCTCCACTTT
CDR3aa: CASSVGVGESSPLHF

d_gene: -
abundance: -
j_gene: TRBJ1-4
v_gene: TRBV11-2
CDR3nt: TGTGCCAGCAGACGTGGGATAGTTGCAACTAATGAAAAACTGTTTTTT
CDR3aa: CASRRGIVATNEKLFF

d_gene: -
abundance: few
j_gene: TRBJ1-1
v_gene: TRBV2
CDR3nt: TGTGCCAGCAGTCCCCGAACCACTGAAGCTTTCTTT
CDR3aa: CASSPRTTEAFF

d_gene: -
abundance: -
j_gene: TRBJ1-4
v_gene: TRBV9
CDR3nt: TGTGCCAGCAGCGCAGCCCAAAACAGGGACAAGGGAAAACTGTTTTTT
CDR3aa: CASSAAQNRDKGKLFF

d_gene: -
abundance: once
j_gene: TRBJ1-3
v_gene: TRBV6-6
CDR3nt: TGTGCCAGCAGTTACGGGCCTCGGGGAAACACCATATATTTT
CDR3aa: CASSYGPRGNTIYF

d_gene: -
abundance: -
j_gene: TRBJ2-7
v_gene: TRBV6-1
CDR3nt: TGTGCCAGCAGTGATAACTACGAGCAGTACTTC
CDR3aa: CASSDNYEQYF

d_gene: -
abundance: -
j_gene: TRBJ2-5
v_gene: TRBV6-1
CDR3nt: TGTGCCAGCAGTGGCGCCGGCTCTTCGGAGACCCAGTACTTC
CDR3aa: CASSGAGSSETQYF

d_gene: -
abundance: -
j_gene: TRBJ1-5
v_gene: TRBV28
CDR3nt: TGTGCCAGCAGTTCTTTTAGGAGAGGGGGTTCCAATCAGCCCCAGCATTTT
CDR3aa: CASSSFRRGGSNQPQHF